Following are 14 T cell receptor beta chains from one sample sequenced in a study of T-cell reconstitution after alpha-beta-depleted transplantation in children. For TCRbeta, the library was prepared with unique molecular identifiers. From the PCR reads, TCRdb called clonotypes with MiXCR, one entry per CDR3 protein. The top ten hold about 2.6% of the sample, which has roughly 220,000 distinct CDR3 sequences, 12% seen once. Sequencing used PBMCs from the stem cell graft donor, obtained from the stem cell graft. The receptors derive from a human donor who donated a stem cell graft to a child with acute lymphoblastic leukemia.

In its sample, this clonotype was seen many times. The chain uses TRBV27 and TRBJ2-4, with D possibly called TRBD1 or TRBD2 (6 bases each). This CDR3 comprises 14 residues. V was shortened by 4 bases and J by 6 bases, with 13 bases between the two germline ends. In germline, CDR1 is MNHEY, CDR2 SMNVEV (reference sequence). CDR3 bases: TGTGCCAGCAGTTCCGGGGGCGTCGGAAACATTCAGTACTTC. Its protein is CASSSGGVGNIQYF.

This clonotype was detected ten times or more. In nucleotides, the CDR3 is TGTGCCAGCAGCCCCGGACGGACAGGGGGAGGCGAGCAGTACTTC. Translation gives CASSPGRTGGGEQYF. The rearrangement joins TRBV7-9 to TRBJ2-7; the match to TRBD1 covers 10 bases. The ends lost 5 bases at V and 6 bases at J; junction bases unmatched: 10. The CDR3 contains 15 residues. Germline CDR1 is SEHNR and CDR2 is FQNEAQ (reference sequence).

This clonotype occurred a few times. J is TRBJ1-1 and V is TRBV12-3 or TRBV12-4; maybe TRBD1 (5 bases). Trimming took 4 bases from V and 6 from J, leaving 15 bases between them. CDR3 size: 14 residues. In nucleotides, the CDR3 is TGTGCCAGCAGTTCAGGGAATGGAGGCGCTGAAGCTTTCTTT. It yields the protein CASSSGNGGAEAFF.

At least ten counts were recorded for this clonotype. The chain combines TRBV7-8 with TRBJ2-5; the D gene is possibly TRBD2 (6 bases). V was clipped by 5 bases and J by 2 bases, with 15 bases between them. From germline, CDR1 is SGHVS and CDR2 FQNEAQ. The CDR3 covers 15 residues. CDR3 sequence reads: CASSPGTLRQETQYF. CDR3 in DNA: TGTGCCAGCAGCCCGGGGACTCTACGGCAAGAGACCCAGTACTTC.

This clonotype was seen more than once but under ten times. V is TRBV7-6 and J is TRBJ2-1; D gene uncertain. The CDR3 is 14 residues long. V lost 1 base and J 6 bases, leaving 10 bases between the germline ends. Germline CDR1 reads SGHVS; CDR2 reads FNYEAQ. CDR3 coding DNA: TGTGCCAGCAGCTTAGTAGGCCTTGGCAATGAGCAGTTCTTC. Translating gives CASSLVGLGNEQFF.

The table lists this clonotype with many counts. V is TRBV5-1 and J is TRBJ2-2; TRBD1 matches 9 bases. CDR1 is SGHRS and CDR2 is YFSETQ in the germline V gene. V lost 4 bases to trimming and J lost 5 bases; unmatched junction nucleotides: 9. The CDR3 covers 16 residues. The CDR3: CASSLTQGAMTGELFF. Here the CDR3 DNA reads TGCGCCAGCAGCCTCACACAGGGGGCGATGACCGGGGAGCTGTTTTTT.

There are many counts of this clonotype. The CDR3: CASSLVARVGNNSPLHF. The CDR3 DNA sequence: TGCGCCAGCAGCTTGGTCGCCAGGGTTGGAAATAATTCACCCCTCCACTTT. V gene TRBV5-1 combines with J gene TRBJ1-6, with D possibly matching TRBD1 (5 bases). V lost 0 bases to trimming and J lost 5 bases, with 15 bases between them. The CDR3 spans 17 residues. Germline loops: CDR1 SGHRS, CDR2 YFSETQ.

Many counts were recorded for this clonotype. In DNA, the CDR3 is TGTGCCATCAAAGAGGCAAAAGCGGCCTCTTACCAAGAGACCCAGTACTTC. Translation gives CAIKEAKAASYQETQYF. This chain joins TRBV10-3 and TRBJ2-5, with TRBD2 as a possible D gene (5 bases). Per the germline V gene, CDR1 is ENHRY and CDR2 is SYGVKD. This CDR3 spans 17 amino acids. Trimming removed 7 bases from V and 0 bases from J, with 21 bases in between.

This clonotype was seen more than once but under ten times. The DNA of the CDR3 is TGTGCCAGCAGCCGACTGGGGGGGCCGGGTACCGGGGAGCTGTTTTTT. Amino acids: CASSRLGGPGTGELFF. The chain is built from TRBV11-2 and TRBJ2-2, with D possibly TRBD2 on 7 matching bases. In germline, CDR1 is SGHAT, CDR2 FQNNGV. The CDR3 length is 16 residues. Trimming took off 5 bases at V and 5 bases at J, with 18 bases between the two ends.

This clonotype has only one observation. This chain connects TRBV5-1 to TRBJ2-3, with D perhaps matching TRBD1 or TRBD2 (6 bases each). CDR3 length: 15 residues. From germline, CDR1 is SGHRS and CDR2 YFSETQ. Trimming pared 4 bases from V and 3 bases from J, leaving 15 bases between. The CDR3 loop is CASSLRGAETDTQYF. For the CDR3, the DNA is TGCGCCAGCAGCCTGAGGGGGGCTGAGACAGATACGCAGTATTTT. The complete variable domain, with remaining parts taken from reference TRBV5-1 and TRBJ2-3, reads KAGVTQTPRYLIKTRGQQVTLSCSPISGHRSVSWYQQTPGQGLQFLFEYFSETQRNKGNFPGRFSGRQFSNSRSEMNVSTLELGDSALYLCASSLRGAETDTQYFGPGTRLTVL.

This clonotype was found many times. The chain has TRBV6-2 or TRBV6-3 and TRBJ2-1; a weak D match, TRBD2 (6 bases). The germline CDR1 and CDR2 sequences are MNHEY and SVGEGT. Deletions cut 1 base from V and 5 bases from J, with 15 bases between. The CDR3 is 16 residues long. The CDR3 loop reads CASSYYPAGGNNEQFF. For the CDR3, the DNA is TGTGCCAGCAGTTACTATCCCGCTGGGGGGAACAATGAGCAGTTCTTC.

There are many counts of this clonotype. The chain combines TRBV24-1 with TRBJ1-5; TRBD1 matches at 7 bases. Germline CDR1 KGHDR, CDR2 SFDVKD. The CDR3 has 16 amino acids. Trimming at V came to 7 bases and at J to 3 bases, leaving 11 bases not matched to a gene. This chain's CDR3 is CATSGETGVFNQPQHF. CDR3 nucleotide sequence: TGTGCCACCAGCGGTGAAACAGGGGTTTTCAATCAGCCCCAGCATTTT.

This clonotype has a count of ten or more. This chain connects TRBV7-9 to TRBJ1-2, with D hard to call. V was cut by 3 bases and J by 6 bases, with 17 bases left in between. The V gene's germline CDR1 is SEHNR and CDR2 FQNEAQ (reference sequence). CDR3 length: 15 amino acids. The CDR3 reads CASSFDTHKGDGYTF. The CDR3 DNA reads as TGTGCCAGCAGCTTCGACACCCATAAAGGCGATGGCTACACCTTC.

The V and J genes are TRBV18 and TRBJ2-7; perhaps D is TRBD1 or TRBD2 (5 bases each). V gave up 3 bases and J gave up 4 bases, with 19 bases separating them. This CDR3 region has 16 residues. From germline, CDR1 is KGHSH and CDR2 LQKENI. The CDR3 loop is CASSPSRDRTRYEQYF. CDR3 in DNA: TGTGCCAGCTCACCCTCCCGGGACCGGACGAGATACGAGCAGTACTTC.